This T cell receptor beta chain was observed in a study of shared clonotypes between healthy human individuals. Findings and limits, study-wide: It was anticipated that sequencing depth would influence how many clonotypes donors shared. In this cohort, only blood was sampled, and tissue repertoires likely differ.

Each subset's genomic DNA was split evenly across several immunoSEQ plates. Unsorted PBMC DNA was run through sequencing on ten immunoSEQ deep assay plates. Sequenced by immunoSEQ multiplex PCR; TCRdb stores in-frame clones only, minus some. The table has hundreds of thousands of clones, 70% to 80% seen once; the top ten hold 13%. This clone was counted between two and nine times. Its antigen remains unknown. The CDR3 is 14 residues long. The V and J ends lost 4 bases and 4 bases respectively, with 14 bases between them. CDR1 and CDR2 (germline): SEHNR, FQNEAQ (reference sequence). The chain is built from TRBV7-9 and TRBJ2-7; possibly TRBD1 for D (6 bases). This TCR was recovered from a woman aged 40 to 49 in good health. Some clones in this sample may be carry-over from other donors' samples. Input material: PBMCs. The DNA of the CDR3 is TGTGCCAGCAGCTCCACAGGGCCTGGTTACGAGCAGTACTTC. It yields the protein CASSSTGPGYEQYF.